This T cell receptor beta chain appears in the sequencing data of a study of regulatory T cells in long-lasting Graves disease. Study summary: Prior antithyroid drug treatment in newly diagnosed Graves' patients lasted under 3 months.

Germline lookup yields CDR1 MDHEN and CDR2 SYDVKM. This CDR3 spans 13 amino acids. V was pared by 6 bases and J by 4 bases, with 12 bases between. A word on this clonotype: Antigen specificity is unknown.

Findings and limits, study-wide: With persistent disease, TRBV28, TRBJ1-2 and TRBJ2-5 were the favored segments.

Both iRepertoire HTBI primers and Arm-PCR of CDR3 regions were used to build the TCR beta libraries. MiXCR, run by TCRdb on the multiplex PCR reads, gives a single entry per CDR3 protein. The sample yields roughly 560,000 distinct CDR3 sequences, more than 15% seen once. Time point of the sample: newly diagnosed GD, antithyroid drugs for less than 3 months. The TCR library used RNA extracted from PBMCs. This sample also belongs to another study, concerning T cells in Graves' hyperthyroidism and ophthalmopathy. That source notes: The primer set for the first-round RT-PCR of the TCR CDR3 was HTBI.

This chain uses TRBV28 with TRBJ1-2, with D possibly matching TRBD1 (6 bases). The sequences come from peripheral blood mononuclear cells (PBMCs), collected at new diagnosis, from a patient treated with antithyroid drugs. The TCR sequence derives from a woman aged 35-65 years with Graves disease. The CDR3 region has the DNA TGTGCCAGCAGACCTGGGGGCGGCTATGGCTACACCTTC. This codes for CASRPGGGYGYTF.